This TCR beta chain was documented in a study of T cell repertoires in cytomegalovirus infection. Study overall: Public TCR beta signatures were indicative of both CMV infection and a matching HLA type.

V was shortened by 0 bases and J by 5 bases, with 17 bases between the two germline ends. Germline CDR1 and CDR2: SGHDN and FVKESK. The CDR3 has 17 amino acids. Note on this clonotype: Its antigen is unknown.

TCRdb passed the reads through MiXCR, listing each CDR3 protein once. Of about 310,000 distinct CDR3 sequences in the sample, just under 25% were seen once. This TCR was sampled from a human donor in good health (CMV status not recorded). Some clones in this sample may be carry-over from other donors' samples. Material: cultured PBMCs, obtained from culture after CMV antigen stimulation. V is TRBV14 and J is TRBJ2-1; D may correspond to TRBD1 or TRBD2 (5 bases each). CDR3 protein: CASSQDFSVGPNNEQFF. As DNA, the CDR3 is TGTGCCAGCAGCCAAGATTTTAGTGTGGGACCCAACAATGAGCAGTTCTTC.